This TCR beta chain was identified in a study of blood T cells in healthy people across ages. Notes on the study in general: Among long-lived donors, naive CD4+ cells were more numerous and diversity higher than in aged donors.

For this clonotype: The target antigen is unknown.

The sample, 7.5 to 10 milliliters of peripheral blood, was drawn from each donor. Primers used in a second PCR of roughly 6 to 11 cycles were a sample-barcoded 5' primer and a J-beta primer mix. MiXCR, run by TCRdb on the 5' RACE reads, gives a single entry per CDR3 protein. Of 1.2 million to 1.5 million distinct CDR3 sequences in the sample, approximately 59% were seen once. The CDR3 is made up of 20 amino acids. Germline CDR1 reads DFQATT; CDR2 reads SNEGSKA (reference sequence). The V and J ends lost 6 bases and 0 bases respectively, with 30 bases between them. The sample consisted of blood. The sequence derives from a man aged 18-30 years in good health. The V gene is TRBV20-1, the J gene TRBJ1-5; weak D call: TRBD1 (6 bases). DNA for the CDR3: TGCAGTGCCCCGAGAATGCCGAGGCCAGGGGCACGATATAGCAATCAGCCCCAGCATTTT. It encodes CSAPRMPRPGARYSNQPQHF.